This TCR beta chain was recorded in a study of cytomegalovirus exposure and HLA in healthy donors. In the PCR, 60 Vbeta and 13 Jbeta primers were used. The protocol was immunoSEQ multiplex PCR, while the TCRdb copy is restricted to in-frame clones and leaves out a portion. The sample records about 130,000 clones, about three quarters being singletons. The CDR3 is 13 amino acids. Germline CDR1 is SGHDT and CDR2 is YYEEEE. The V end lost 9 bases, the J end lost 2 bases, and 14 bases lay between the germline ends. This clone was picked up a small number of times. The rearrangement joins TRBV5-6 to TRBJ2-5, with D possibly being TRBD1 (6 bases). Sequences were obtained from PBMCs. The receptor was derived from a woman aged 18-35 years in good health and CMV-seronegative. The CDR3 DNA reads as TGTGCCATCCTAGGGGGTGGGCAAGAGACCCAGTACTTC. It yields the protein CAILGGGQETQYF.